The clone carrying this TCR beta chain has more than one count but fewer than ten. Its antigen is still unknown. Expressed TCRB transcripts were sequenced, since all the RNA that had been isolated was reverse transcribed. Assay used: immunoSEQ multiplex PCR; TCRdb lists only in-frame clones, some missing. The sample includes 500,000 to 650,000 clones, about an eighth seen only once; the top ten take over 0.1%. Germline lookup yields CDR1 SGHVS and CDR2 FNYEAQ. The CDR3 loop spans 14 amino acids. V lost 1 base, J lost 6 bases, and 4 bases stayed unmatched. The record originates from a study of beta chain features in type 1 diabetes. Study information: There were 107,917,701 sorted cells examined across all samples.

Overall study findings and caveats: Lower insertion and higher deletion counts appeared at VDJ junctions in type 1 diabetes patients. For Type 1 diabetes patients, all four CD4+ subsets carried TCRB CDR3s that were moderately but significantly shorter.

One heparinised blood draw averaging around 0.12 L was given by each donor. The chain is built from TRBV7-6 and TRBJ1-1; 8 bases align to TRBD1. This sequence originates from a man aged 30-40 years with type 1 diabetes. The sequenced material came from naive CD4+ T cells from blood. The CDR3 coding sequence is TGTGCCAGCAGCTTAGAACAGGGGGGTTCTGAAGCTTTCTTT. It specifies CASSLEQGGSEAFF. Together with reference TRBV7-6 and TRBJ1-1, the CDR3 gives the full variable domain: GAGVSQSPRYKVTKRGQDVALRCDPISGHVSLYWYRQALGQGPEFLTYFNYEAQQDKSGLPNDRFSAERPEGSISTLTIQRTEQRDSAMYRCASSLEQGGSEAFFGQGTRLTVV.